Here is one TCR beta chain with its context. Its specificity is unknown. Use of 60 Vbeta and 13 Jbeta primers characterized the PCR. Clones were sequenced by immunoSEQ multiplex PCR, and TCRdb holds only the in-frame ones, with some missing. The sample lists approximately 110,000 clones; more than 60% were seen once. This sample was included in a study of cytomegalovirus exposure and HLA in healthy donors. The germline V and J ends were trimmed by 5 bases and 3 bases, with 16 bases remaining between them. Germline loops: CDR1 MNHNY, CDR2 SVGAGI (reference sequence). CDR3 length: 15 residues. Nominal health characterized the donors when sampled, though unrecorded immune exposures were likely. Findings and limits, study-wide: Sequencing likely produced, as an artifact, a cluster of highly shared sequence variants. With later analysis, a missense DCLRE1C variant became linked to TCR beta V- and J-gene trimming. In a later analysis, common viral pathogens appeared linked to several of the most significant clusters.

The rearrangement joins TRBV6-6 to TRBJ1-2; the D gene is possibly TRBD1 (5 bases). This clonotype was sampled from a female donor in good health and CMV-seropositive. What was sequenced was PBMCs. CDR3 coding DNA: TGTGCCAGCAGTGACCCGAACGGACAACACTATGGCTACACCTTC. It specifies CASSDPNGQHYGYTF.